Presented here are 26 T cell receptor beta chains from one specimen sequenced in a study of T cells in women clearing cervical HPV infection. Data came from immunoSEQ multiplex PCR; TCRdb stores just in-frame clones and leaves some out. This sample lists approximately 13,000 clones; its ten largest clones have less than 8%. Source material: blood buffy coat. All receptors come from a woman aged 18-70 years with a cervical HPV16 infection that either progressed to CIN3+ or cleared (not recorded which).

The part of the CDR3 DNA that was read is TGTGCCAGCAGCCTCGGACAGGGGCAAAACATC. Residues: CASSLGQGQNI. The entire CDR3 is CASSLGQGQNIYTF. The chain recombines TRBV7-9 with TRBJ1-2; 9 bases are a match to TRBD1. The sequence runs out 3 residues before the end of the CDR3; the remainder is reconstructed from the germline J gene. The CDR3 loop spans 14 amino acids. CDR1 SEHNR and CDR2 FQNEAQ come from the germline V gene (reference sequence). The complete variable domain, with remaining parts taken from reference TRBV7-9 and TRBJ1-2, reads DTGVSQNPRHKITKRGQNVTFRCDPISEHNRLYWYRQTLGQGPEFLTYFQNEAQLEKSRLLSDRFSAERPKGSFSTLEIQRTEQGDSAMYLCASSLGQGQNIYTFGSGTRLTVV.

With respect to this clone: The read terminates 3 residues before the CDR3 end, so the remaining end is supplied by the germline J gene. The rearrangement joins TRBV2 to TRBJ2-2; the match to TRBD2 covers 10 bases. This CDR3 comprises 16 residues. Germline V gives CDR1 SNHLY, CDR2 FYNNEI. The CDR3 loop reads CASRLAGVSGANVLFF. The DNA read from the CDR3 is TGTGCCAGCAGGCTAGCGGGAGTGTCTGGGGCCAACGTG. Supplemented by reference TRBV2 and TRBJ2-2, the full variable domain reads EPEVTQTPSHQVTQMGQEVILRCVPISNHLYFYWYRQILGQKVEFLVSFYNNEISEKSEIFDDQFSVERPDGSNFTLKIRSTKLEDSAMYFCASRLAGVSGANVLFFGEGSRLTVL.

A word on this clone: The read terminates 3 residues ahead of where the CDR3 ends, so the germline J gene completes it. V gene TRBV7-2 combines with J gene TRBJ1-2; 7 positions match TRBD1. The CDR3 runs to 14 residues. Germline values: CDR1 SGHTA, CDR2 FQGNSA. The part of the CDR3 DNA that was read is TGTGCCAGCAGCTTAGCGAACAGGGGTGAGGGC. Amino acid sequence: CASSLANRGEG. The full CDR3 protein reads CASSLANRGEGYTF.

Details on this clone: Read sequence stops 3 residues before the CDR3 end, and the germline J gene provides the missing end. The chain links TRBV6-2 or TRBV6-3 to TRBJ2-1; 8 positions agree with TRBD2. The CDR3 is 17 amino acids. Germline V gene sequence: CDR1 MNHEY, CDR2 SVGEGT. After removal of 0 bases from V and 8 bases from J, the junction contained 12 bases not matched to a gene. The sequenced part of the CDR3 DNA is TGTGCCAGCAGTTACTCGATAGCGGGGAGATATCTCGATGAG. Translation: CASSYSIAGRYLDE. The full-length CDR3 reads as CASSYSIAGRYLDEQFF.

In the case of this clone: The sequenced fragment ends 3 residues before the CDR3 boundary, so the rest is inferred from the germline J gene. The chain uses TRBV7-2 and TRBJ1-1; 7 positions match TRBD1. Germline CDR1 is SGHTA and CDR2 is FQGNSA. The CDR3 is made up of 14 amino acids. V shed 4 bases, J shed 3 bases, and the junction held 5 bases outside the gene matches. CDR3 sequence reads: CASSSIQGYTEAFF. The sequenced CDR3 bases are TGTGCCAGCAGCTCAATACAGGGGTACACTGAA.

The CDR3 sequence: CASSRTGGETLYNEQFF. The sequenced CDR3 bases are TGTGCCAGCAGCCGTACAGGCGGGGAAACACTCTACAATGAG. This chain connects TRBV14 to TRBJ2-1; D is perhaps TRBD2 (6 bases). The missing CDR3 end, 3 residues past where the read stops, is filled in from the germline J gene. V lost 4 bases and J lost 3, with 19 bases in between. The CDR3 extends over 17 amino acids. The V gene's germline CDR1 is SGHDN and CDR2 FVKESK.

Of note for this clone: The DNA ends 3 residues before the CDR3 does, and the rest of the CDR3 is filled in from the germline J gene. This chain connects TRBV23-1 to TRBJ1-5; 10 bases line up with TRBD1. TRBV23-1 is identified as an open reading frame with a role that is uncertain. With 3 bases clipped from V and 4 bases from J, the junction kept 3 bases outside the gene matches. The CDR3 has 15 amino acids. CDR3 residues: CASSHPGQGNQPQHF. Incomplete CDR3 DNA: TGCGCCAGCAGTCATCCGGGACAGGGGAATCAGCCC.

Comments on this clone: Read data end 3 residues before the CDR3 end; the end is taken from the germline J gene. The V and J genes are TRBV29-1 and TRBJ2-3; 8 nucleotides match TRBD2. This CDR3 has 16 amino acids. CDR1 and CDR2 (germline): SQVTM, ANQGSEA. This chain's CDR3 is CSVAGGEGEVQETQYF. The CDR3 bases that were read are TGCAGCGTCGCCGGGGGGGAGGGGGAGGTCCAAGAGACG.

With regard to this clone: The CDR3 end falls 3 residues outside the read, so it is completed with the germline J gene. This chain links TRBV7-7 with TRBJ2-1; the D is unclear. CDR3 length equals 13 residues. The germline CDR1 and CDR2 sequences are SSHAT and FNYEAQ (reference sequence). The V end was cut by 1 base, the J end by 5 bases, with 6 bases between. Partial CDR3 DNA: TGTGCCAGCAGCTTAGTGGCAGACAATGAG. Translation gives CASSLVADNE. The whole CDR3 sequence reads CASSLVADNEQFF.

Regarding this clone: The read halts 3 residues ahead of the CDR3 end, with the missing end drawn from the germline J gene. V and J are TRBV7-8 and TRBJ2-5; D might be TRBD2 (5 bases). The length of the CDR3 is 15 residues. V lost 5 bases to trimming and J lost 2 bases, with 15 bases between them. Germline V gene sequence: CDR1 SGHVS, CDR2 FQNEAQ. The covered CDR3 bases are TGTGCCAGCAGCCCGACTAACATTCAACAAGAGACC. It translates to CASSPTNIQQET. The full CDR3 reads CASSPTNIQQETQYF.

To note about this clone: The read ends 3 residues early relative to the CDR3; the germline J gene fills the gap. The chain joins TRBV19 to TRBJ1-4; TRBD1 aligns across 7 bases. This CDR3 comprises 15 residues. CDR1 is LNHDA, CDR2 SQIVND, per germline (reference sequence). CDR3 region: CASSKGAQSNSPLFF. CDR3 DNA (partial): TGTGCCAGTAGTAAGGGGGCGCAGAGTAATTCACCA.

The CDR3 loop is CASSLESSGSSTGELFF. The part of the CDR3 DNA that was read is TGTGCCAGCAGCTTAGAGTCCAGCGGGAGTAGCACCGGGGAG. The chain is built from TRBV7-6 and TRBJ2-2; 8 bases agree with TRBD2. The sequenced fragment ends 3 residues before the CDR3 boundary, so the rest is inferred from the germline J gene. Looked up from germline, CDR1 is SGHVS and CDR2 is FNYEAQ. Trimming at V came to 1 base and at J to 4 bases, leaving 8 bases not matched to a gene. The CDR3 totals 17 residues.

On this clone: The DNA ends 3 residues before the CDR3 does, and the rest of the CDR3 is filled in from the germline J gene. The chain uses TRBV5-6 and TRBJ1-4, with TRBD1 matching over 10 bases. From germline, CDR1 is SGHDT and CDR2 YYEEEE. The length of the CDR3 is 15 residues. V trimming: 4 bases; J trimming: 5 bases; junction bases outside the gene matches: 5. Incomplete CDR3 DNA: TGTGCCAGCAGCCCGGGACAGGGGTGGAATGAAAAA. Translated, it gives CASSPGQGWNEK. The entire CDR3 is CASSPGQGWNEKLFF.

As for this clone: With the read ending 3 residues before the CDR3 end, the germline J gene is used to fill in that end. The rearrangement links TRBV29-1 to TRBJ2-2; a possible D gene is TRBD2 (7 bases). The CDR3 covers 16 residues. V lost 8 bases, J lost 2 bases, and 21 bases lay in between. Looked up from germline, CDR1 is SQVTM and CDR2 is ANQGSEA. The CDR3 DNA, read in part, is TGCAGCACTAAGGGGGGGCAGGGGCTAAACACCGGGGAG. Residues: CSTKGGQGLNTGE. The CDR3, in full, reads CSTKGGQGLNTGELFF.

A note on this clone: The read ends 3 residues early relative to the CDR3; the germline J gene fills the gap. The rearrangement joins TRBV19 to TRBJ1-2; no clear D gene. From germline, CDR1 is LNHDA and CDR2 SQIVND (reference sequence). The CDR3 is 14 residues long. CDR3: CASSMRRVGGDYTF. The covered CDR3 bases are TGTGCCAGTAGTATGAGGAGGGTCGGAGGTGAC.

About this clone itself: The CDR3 end is not reached by the read, which stops 3 residues before it; the germline J gene fills it in. V gene TRBV20-1 combines with J gene TRBJ1-3; 7 bases match TRBD1. The CDR3 contains 14 residues. Losses at the gene ends were 1 base for V and 2 bases for J; bases not matched to a gene: 2. The V gene's germline CDR1 is DFQATT and CDR2 SNEGSKA (reference sequence). CDR3 bases read: TGCAGTGCTAGAGTTCAGGGGGCTGGAAACACC. This gives the protein CSARVQGAGNT. The entire CDR3 reads CSARVQGAGNTIYF.

A note on this clone: The CDR3 extends 3 residues past the end of the read, so its final part is completed from the germline J gene. This sequence joins TRBV7-9 and TRBJ1-2, with a tentative D call TRBD1 (5 bases). Germline assignment: CDR1 SEHNR and CDR2 FQNEAQ (reference sequence). The CDR3 loop spans 15 amino acids. The CDR3: CASSLEYSGRDTYTF. CDR3 DNA (partial): TGTGCCAGCAGCTTAGAGTATTCAGGGCGCGATACC.

About this clone itself: The sequenced fragment ends 3 residues before the CDR3 boundary, so the rest is inferred from the germline J gene. The chain has TRBV27 and TRBJ2-3, with 8 bases that match TRBD2. In germline, CDR1 is MNHEY, CDR2 SMNVEV (reference sequence). V trimming: 4 bases; J trimming: 5 bases; junction bases outside the gene matches: 8. CDR3 length: 15 amino acids. CDR3 amino acids: CASSSPAGAVDTQYF. Partial CDR3 DNA: TGTGCCAGCAGTTCCCCAGCGGGAGCTGTAGATACG.

A word on this clone: Coverage ceases 3 residues before the CDR3 finishes, and the germline J gene fills in the end. This chain joins TRBV23-1 and TRBJ2-7; TRBD1 agrees at 9 bases. TRBV23-1 is an ORF for which the function is uncertain. CDR3 size: 16 residues. The trim removed 3 bases at V and 1 base at J, leaving 7 bases unmatched. The sequenced part of the CDR3 DNA is TGCGCCAGCAGTCATTCCGACAGGGGGGTATCCTACGAG. Translating gives CASSHSDRGVSYE. In full, the CDR3 reads CASSHSDRGVSYEQYF.

As concerns this clone: Read data end 3 residues before the CDR3 end; the end is taken from the germline J gene. This rearrangement joins TRBV7-2 to TRBJ1-2; D may be TRBD1 (6 bases). Trimming stripped 2 bases from V and 7 bases from J, with 11 bases between. The germline V gene has CDR1 SGHTA and CDR2 FQGNSA. This CDR3 comprises 13 residues. The CDR3 spells CASSLTGLSGYTF. The CDR3 bases that were read are TGTGCCAGCAGCTTAACAGGGTTGAGTGGC.

To note about this clone: The DNA ends 3 residues before the CDR3 does, and the rest of the CDR3 is filled in from the germline J gene. This chain connects TRBV19 to TRBJ2-6; a weak D match, TRBD2 (5 bases). Germline V gene sequence: CDR1 LNHDA, CDR2 SQIVND (reference sequence). This CDR3 is 15 amino acids long. Between the trimmed V and J ends, which lost 6 bases and 2 bases, there was a span of 11 bases. The CDR3: CASSPSRAGANVLTF. The sequenced part of the CDR3 DNA is TGTGCCAGTAGCCCCTCGAGGGCTGGGGCCAACGTC. Combining the CDR3 with reference TRBV19 and TRBJ2-6 gives the whole variable domain DGGITQSPKYLFRKEGQNVTLSCEQNLNHDAMYWYRQDPGQGLRLIYYSQIVNDFQKGDIAEGYSVSREKKESFPLTVTSAQKNPTAFYLCASSPSRAGANVLTFGAGSRLTVL.

Remarks on this clone: Germline is not matched at one junction end, which may reflect a read error. From the germline J gene comes the end of the CDR3, since the read stops 3 residues before it. The rearrangement uses TRBV7-9 and TRBJ1-2; D may be TRBD1 (5 bases). The CDR3 is 15 amino acids. Germline lookup yields CDR1 SEHNR and CDR2 FQNEAQ (reference sequence). The CDR3 sequence: CASSDTGLAIYDYTF. The CDR3 bases that were read are TGTGCCAGCAGCGATACGGGACTAGCGATTTATGAC.

Comment on this clone: The read comes to an end 3 residues before the CDR3 does, leaving the germline J gene to fill in the end. The genes are TRBV7-6 and TRBJ2-2, with D perhaps TRBD1 (6 bases). Trimming removed 3 bases from V and 1 base from J, with 6 bases in between. The CDR3 runs 14 residues. Germline CDR1 is SGHVS and CDR2 is FNYEAQ. The sequenced part of the CDR3 DNA is TGTGCCAGCAGCTTGGGACAGAACACCGGGGAG. As protein: CASSLGQNTGE. The whole CDR3 sequence is CASSLGQNTGELFF.

Comments on this clone: The CDR3 extends 3 residues past the end of the read, so its final part is completed from the germline J gene. This chain links TRBV7-8 with TRBJ2-3, with 9 bases lining up with TRBD2. Trimming took 3 bases from V and 5 from J; bases not matched to a gene: 12. Germline lookup yields CDR1 SGHVS and CDR2 FQNEAQ. The CDR3 is made up of 17 amino acids. The DNA read from the CDR3 is TGTGCCAGCAGCTTGGTCGCGGGAGGGCTTACTGTAGATACG. Translated: CASSLVAGGLTVDT. The entire CDR3 protein is CASSLVAGGLTVDTQYF.

On this clone: The CDR3 end lies 3 residues beyond the end of the read and is filled in from the germline J gene. The chain joins TRBV6-2 or TRBV6-3 to TRBJ1-2; D unclear. V dropped 6 bases and J dropped 2 bases, with 13 bases sitting between them. Germline CDR1 is MNHEY and CDR2 is SVGEGT. CDR3 length equals 14 residues. CDR3 bases read: TGTGCCAGCAGATCTCCGCAGAGGAACTATGGC. Translated, it gives CASRSPQRNYG. The whole CDR3 region reads CASRSPQRNYGYTF.

Details on this clone: The read gets to within 3 residues of the CDR3 end, and the germline J gene fills in the rest. The J gene is TRBJ2-5, the V gene TRBV7-3; TRBD1 matches at 8 bases. The V segment lost 4 bases and the J segment 6 bases; nucleotides outside the gene matches: 4. The germline gives CDR1 SGHTA, CDR2 FQGTGA. The CDR3 consists of 13 residues. Partial CDR3 DNA: TGTGCCAGCAGCTCCGACAGGGGTCAGACC. Amino acids: CASSSDRGQT. The entire CDR3 reads CASSSDRGQTQYF.